This T cell receptor beta chain was found in a study of blood T cell repertoires in COVID-19. The repertoire was sequenced with immunoSEQ multiplex PCR; TCRdb's copy has only in-frame clones and lacks some. The sample lists about 170,000 clones; around 85% were seen once. Per the germline V gene, CDR1 is MNHNS and CDR2 is SASEGT. V was pared by 0 bases and J by 5 bases, with 7 bases of the junction left unmatched. The CDR3 is 16 residues long. The origin of this receptor is a man older than 75 with COVID-19, enrolled during active disease. The rearrangement links TRBV6-1 to TRBJ2-3; 8 nucleotides match TRBD1. Sequencing used peripheral blood. The CDR3 region is CASSEARTGLEDTQYF. The CDR3 nucleotides read TGTGCCAGCAGTGAAGCGCGGACAGGGTTGGAAGATACGCAGTATTTT.